These 21 T cell receptor beta chains originate from one sample sequenced in a study of shared clonotypes between healthy human individuals. This table comes from immunoSEQ multiplex PCR, and its TCRdb copy is limited to in-frame clones, with some not included. The sample shows about 460,000 clones, approximately 71% of them seen only once. The source material was PBMCs. These receptors were taken from a woman aged 40 to 50 in good health. Some clones in this sample may be carry-over from other donors' samples.

This chain uses TRBV5-6 with TRBJ2-1, with TRBD1 matching over 10 bases. Germline V gives CDR1 SGHDT, CDR2 YYEEEE. V was clipped by 4 bases and J by 3 bases; unmatched bases: 7. The CDR3 is made up of 16 amino acids. The chain's CDR3 is CASSGTGVIFYNEQFF. CDR3 nucleotides: TGTGCCAGCAGCGGGACAGGGGTAATATTCTACAATGAGCAGTTCTTC.

This clone was observed a single time. The gene calls are TRBV29-1 and TRBJ2-7; 11 positions agree with TRBD2. Germline V gene data show CDR1 as SQVTM and CDR2 as ANQGSEA. V gave up 4 bases and J gave up 3 bases; unmatched junction bases: 5. The CDR3 consists of 14 residues. CDR3 DNA sequence: TGCAGCGTTGTGACTAGCGGGACTTTCTACGAGCAGTACTTC. This sequence encodes CSVVTSGTFYEQYF.

The chain uses TRBV5-1 and TRBJ1-2; TRBD1 is a possible D gene (5 bases). Germline loops: CDR1 SGHRS, CDR2 YFSETQ. V shed 8 bases and J shed 5 bases, with 16 bases lying between them. This CDR3 has 13 amino acids. The DNA of the CDR3 is TGCGCCAGTACGGGACGAGAGGATTATGGCTACACCTTC. Translated: CASTGREDYGYTF.

The chain is built from TRBV10-3 and TRBJ2-7, with D possibly TRBD1 on 6 matching bases. The CDR3 totals 13 residues. Germline loops: CDR1 ENHRY, CDR2 SYGVKD. V was trimmed by 8 bases and J by 1 base, leaving 12 bases between them. In nucleotides, the CDR3 is TGTGCCATCCAAAACAGGGAATCCTACGAGCAGTACTTC. As protein: CAIQNRESYEQYF.

This clone showed up just once. A read error is possible here, since a much larger clone lies one base away. The CDR3 loop reads CASSRDRSYNEQFF. For the CDR3, the DNA is TGTGCCAGCAGCCGGGACAGGTCCTACAATGAGCAGTTCTTC. The chain recombines TRBV28 with TRBJ2-1; 8 bases map to TRBD1. The CDR3 covers 14 residues. The junction had 2 bases not matched to a gene; V was cut back by 6 bases and J by 1 base. The germline CDR1 and CDR2 sequences are MDHEN and SYDVKM.

The CDR3 spells CASSERVGVDGELFF. The CDR3 nucleotides read TGTGCCAGCAGTGAACGCGTGGGGGTCGACGGGGAGCTGTTTTTT. The chain uses TRBV6-1 and TRBJ2-2; D is possibly TRBD1 or TRBD2 (5 bases each). From germline, CDR1 is MNHNS and CDR2 SASEGT. The CDR3 has 15 amino acids. Trimming removed 2 bases from V and 7 bases from J, with 14 bases in between.

V gene TRBV7-3 combines with J gene TRBJ2-1, with TRBD2 matching over 9 bases. Germline V gives CDR1 SGHTA, CDR2 FQGTGA. V was clipped by 2 bases and J by 4 bases; unmatched bases: 6. There are 16 residues in the CDR3. The CDR3 loop is CASSLWGLADYNEQFF. In DNA form, the CDR3 reads TGTGCCAGCAGCTTATGGGGACTAGCAGATTACAATGAGCAGTTCTTC.

This clone appeared once. The J gene is TRBJ2-2, the V gene TRBV28; no definite D call. Germline CDR1 and CDR2: MDHEN and SYDVKM. The CDR3 totals 15 residues. Trimming stripped 2 bases from V and 2 bases from J, with 9 bases between. The CDR3 DNA reads TGTGCCAGCAGTTTAAGGCGACTTAACACCGGGGAGCTGTTTTTT. This translates into CASSLRRLNTGELFF. Full variable domain (missing parts from reference TRBV28 and TRBJ2-2): DVKVTQSSRYLVKRTGEKVFLECVQDMDHENMFWYRQDPGLGLRLIYFSYDVKMKEKGDIPEGYSVSREKKERFSLILESASTNQTSMYLCASSLRRLNTGELFFGEGSRLTVL.

This clone showed up many times. The identical CDR3 is also encoded by other nucleotide sequences in the sample. The chain links TRBV7-2 to TRBJ2-7, with 7 nucleotides matching TRBD1. With 6 bases clipped from V and 3 bases from J, the junction kept 5 bases outside the gene matches. This CDR3 has 13 amino acids. The germline CDR1 and CDR2 sequences are SGHTA and FQGNSA. In DNA, the CDR3 is TGTGCCAGCAGGCCTACAGGGGTCTACGAGCAGTACTTC. Translation: CASRPTGVYEQYF.

This clone has a handful of counts. The rearrangement links TRBV4-3 to TRBJ2-2, with 11 bases matching TRBD2. This CDR3 is 18 amino acids long. The ends lost 3 bases at V and 4 bases at J; junction bases unmatched: 10. Germline assignment: CDR1 LGHNA and CDR2 YSLEER. CDR3 nucleotide sequence: TGCGCCAGCAGCCAGGGGGTAGCGGGAGGGCCGGGCACCGGGGAGCTGTTTTTT. Residues: CASSQGVAGGPGTGELFF.

This rearrangement joins TRBV5-1 to TRBJ2-7, with TRBD2 identical over 11 bases. V gave up 1 base and J gave up 2 bases; unmatched junction bases: 5. Germline V lookup: CDR1 SGHRS, CDR2 YFSETQ. The length of the CDR3 is 16 residues. The DNA of the CDR3 is TGCGCCAGCAGCTTGCCCGGGACTAGCGGCACCTACGAGCAGTACTTC. Residues: CASSLPGTSGTYEQYF. Full variable domain (remainder filled in from reference TRBV5-1 and TRBJ2-7): KAGVTQTPRYLIKTRGQQVTLSCSPISGHRSVSWYQQTPGQGLQFLFEYFSETQRNKGNFPGRFSGRQFSNSRSEMNVSTLELGDSALYLCASSLPGTSGTYEQYFGPGTRLTVT.

The count of this clone is one. This chain uses TRBV4-1 with TRBJ1-1; 7 bases agree with TRBD1. The CDR3 is 18 residues long. The germline V gene has CDR1 MGHRA and CDR2 YSYEKL. With 4 bases clipped from V and 5 bases from J, the junction kept 19 bases outside the gene matches. The CDR3 sequence: CASSLQRGAGGFDTEAFF. The CDR3 bases are TGCGCCAGCAGCCTACAACGCGGGGCAGGGGGTTTTGATACTGAAGCTTTCTTT.

The genes are TRBV5-4 and TRBJ1-1, with D unclear. With 0 bases removed from V and 3 bases from J, the gap between germline ends came to 9 bases. Germline loops: CDR1 SGHNT, CDR2 YYREEE (reference sequence). This CDR3 spans 14 amino acids. CDR3 nucleotide sequence: TGTGCCAGCAGCTTGGACAGTCGGGACACTGAAGCTTTCTTT. It is translated as CASSLDSRDTEAFF.

The CDR3, as DNA: TGCGCCAGCAGCCAAGCCAGGGCCCCCCTACTGAACACTGAAGCTTTCTTT. Translating it yields CASSQARAPLLNTEAFF. This chain joins TRBV4-3 and TRBJ1-1; D is possibly TRBD1 (5 bases). The germline CDR1 and CDR2 sequences are LGHNA and YSLEER. The CDR3 has 17 residues. Between the trimmed V and J ends, which lost 1 base and 0 bases, there was a span of 15 bases.

This clone was found many times. Other DNA variants within this sample encode the same CDR3. The gene calls are TRBV30 and TRBJ1-5; no clear D gene. V was cut by 1 base and J by 3 bases, with 7 bases left in between. CDR3 length equals 13 residues. CDR1 is GTSNPN and CDR2 is SVGIG in the germline V gene (reference sequence). CDR3 DNA sequence: TGTGCCTGGAGTGGTGGTGACAATCAGCCCCAGCATTTT. Its translation is CAWSGGDNQPQHF.

As for this clone: The likely explanation is a read error, given a far larger clone one base away. As DNA, the CDR3 is TGTGCCATCAGTGAGGGGGGCACCGGCACAGATACGCAGTATTTT. This gives the protein CAISEGGTGTDTQYF. The chain combines TRBV10-3 with TRBJ2-3, with D perhaps TRBD1 (6 bases). Germline V gives CDR1 ENHRY, CDR2 SYGVKD. CDR3 length: 15 amino acids. V gave up 2 bases and J gave up 1 base, with 10 bases separating them.

This clone turned up a few times. This chain joins TRBV15 and TRBJ1-2; D is unresolved. Germline V gene sequence: CDR1 LNHNV, CDR2 YYDKDF (reference sequence). Trimming stripped 0 bases from V and 4 bases from J, with 12 bases between. CDR3 length: 15 amino acids. The CDR3 coding sequence is TGTGCCACCAGCAGAGATTTAGGATATATCTATGGCTACACCTTC. This encodes CATSRDLGYIYGYTF.

The V call is TRBV21-1, the J call TRBJ2-7. TRBV21-1 is flagged as a pseudogene. The CDR3 spans 14 residues. The CDR3 region is CASSKGVGGYEQYF. CDR3 sequence (DNA): TGTGCCAGCAGCAAAGGCGTTGGGGGCTACGAGCAGTACTTC.

The rearrangement uses TRBV5-1 and TRBJ2-3, with 9 bases lining up with TRBD2. Germline trimming cut 5 bases from V and 1 base from J; bases unmatched to any gene: 5. Germline V lookup: CDR1 SGHRS, CDR2 YFSETQ. The CDR3 runs 15 residues. CDR3 bases: TGCGCCAGCAGGCGACTAGCGGCACGCACAGATACGCAGTATTTT. This translates into CASRRLAARTDTQYF.

The chain has TRBV10-1 and TRBJ2-7; 7 bases fit TRBD2. The germline V gene has CDR1 WNHNN and CDR2 SYGVQD (reference sequence). This CDR3 contains 17 residues. V gave up 3 bases and J gave up 7 bases; unmatched junction bases: 18. The CDR3 loop reads CASSDEGVPAKGGEQYF. CDR3 nucleotides: TGCGCCAGCAGTGATGAAGGGGTACCGGCCAAGGGAGGGGAGCAGTACTTC.

The J gene is TRBJ2-1, the V gene TRBV12-5; 8 positions match TRBD1. Looked up from germline, CDR1 is LGHNT and CDR2 is FRNRAP. This CDR3 is 17 amino acids long. V lost 0 bases to trimming and J lost 4 bases; unmatched junction nucleotides: 8. The CDR3 nucleotides are TGTGCTAGTGGTTTGGTACGTCGGACAGGGACTTACAATGAGCAGTTCTTC. As protein: CASGLVRRTGTYNEQFF.